What follows describes a single TCR beta chain. The sample comes from a study of technical replicates of blood from a few donors. Profiled with immunoSEQ multiplex PCR; TCRdb holds only in-frame clones, not every one. The sample lists 75,000 to 100,000 clones, 90% to 95% occurring once. This receptor was obtained from a human donor in good health. Sequenced input: T cells isolated from PBMCs.

CDR3 coding DNA: TGTGCCAGCAGCTCAGAGACAGGGAGTGGTGGCTACACCTTC. It is translated as CASSSETGSGGYTF. V gene TRBV7-6 combines with J gene TRBJ1-2; 7 bases line up with TRBD1. There are 14 residues in the CDR3. V shed 4 bases and J 7 bases; nucleotides not matched to a gene: 9. CDR1 SGHVS and CDR2 FNYEAQ come from the germline V gene.